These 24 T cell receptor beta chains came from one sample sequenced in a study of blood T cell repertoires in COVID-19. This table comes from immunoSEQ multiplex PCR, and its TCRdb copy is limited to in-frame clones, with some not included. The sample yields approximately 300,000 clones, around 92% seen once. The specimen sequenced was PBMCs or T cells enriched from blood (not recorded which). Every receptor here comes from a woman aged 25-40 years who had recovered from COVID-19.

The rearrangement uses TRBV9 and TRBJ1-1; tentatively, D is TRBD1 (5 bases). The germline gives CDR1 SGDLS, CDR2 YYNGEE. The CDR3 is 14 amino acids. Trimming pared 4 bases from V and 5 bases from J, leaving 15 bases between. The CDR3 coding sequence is TGTGCCAGCAGCTTAGCCCCTCAGGGTACTGAAGCTTTCTTT. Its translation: CASSLAPQGTEAFF.

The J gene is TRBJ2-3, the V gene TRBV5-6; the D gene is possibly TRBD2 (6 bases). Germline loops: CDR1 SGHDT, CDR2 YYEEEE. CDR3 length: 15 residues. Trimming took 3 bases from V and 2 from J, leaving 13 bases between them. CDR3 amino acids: CASSYPGRTTDTQYF. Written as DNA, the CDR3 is TGTGCCAGCAGCTATCCCGGGAGAACCACAGATACGCAGTATTTT.

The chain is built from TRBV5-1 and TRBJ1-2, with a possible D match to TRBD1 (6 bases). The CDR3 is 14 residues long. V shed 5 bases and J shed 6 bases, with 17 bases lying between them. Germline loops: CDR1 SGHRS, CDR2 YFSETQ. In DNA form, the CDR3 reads TGCGCCAGCAGGTCGGACAGATTGGGCCATGGCTACACCTTC. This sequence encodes CASRSDRLGHGYTF.

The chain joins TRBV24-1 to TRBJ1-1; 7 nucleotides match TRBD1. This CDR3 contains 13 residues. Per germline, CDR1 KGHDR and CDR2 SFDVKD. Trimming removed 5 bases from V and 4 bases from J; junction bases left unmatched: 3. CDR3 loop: CATSAYRGTEAFF. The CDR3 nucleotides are TGTGCCACCAGTGCGTACAGGGGCACTGAAGCTTTCTTT.

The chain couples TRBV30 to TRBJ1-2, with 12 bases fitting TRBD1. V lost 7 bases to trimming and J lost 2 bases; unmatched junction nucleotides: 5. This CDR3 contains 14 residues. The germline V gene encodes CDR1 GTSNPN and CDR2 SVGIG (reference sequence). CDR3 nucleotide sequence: TGTGCCTCCCGGGACAGGGGGCGGAACTATGGCTACACCTTC. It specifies CASRDRGRNYGYTF.

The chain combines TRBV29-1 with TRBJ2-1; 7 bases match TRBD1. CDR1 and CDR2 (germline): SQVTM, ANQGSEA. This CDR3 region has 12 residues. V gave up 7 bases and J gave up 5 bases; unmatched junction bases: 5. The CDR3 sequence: CSADRANNEQFF. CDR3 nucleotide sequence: TGCAGCGCCGACAGGGCGAACAATGAGCAGTTCTTC.

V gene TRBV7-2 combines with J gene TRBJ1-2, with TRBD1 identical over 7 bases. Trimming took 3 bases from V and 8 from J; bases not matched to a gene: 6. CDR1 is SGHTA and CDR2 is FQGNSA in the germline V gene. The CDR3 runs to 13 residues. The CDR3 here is CASSFRQGKGYTF. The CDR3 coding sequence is TGTGCCAGCAGCTTCCGACAGGGCAAAGGCTACACCTTC.

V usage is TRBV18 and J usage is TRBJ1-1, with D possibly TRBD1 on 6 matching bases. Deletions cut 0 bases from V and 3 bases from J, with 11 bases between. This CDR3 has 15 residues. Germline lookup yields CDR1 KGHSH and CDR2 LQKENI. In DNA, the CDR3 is TGTGCCAGCTCACCACCGGCCAGGGGTTACACTGAAGCTTTCTTT. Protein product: CASSPPARGYTEAFF.

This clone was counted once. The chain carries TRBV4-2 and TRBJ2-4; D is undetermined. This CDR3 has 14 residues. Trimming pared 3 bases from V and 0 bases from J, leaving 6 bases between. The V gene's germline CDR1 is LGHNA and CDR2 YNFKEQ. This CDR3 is CASSHPVAKNIQYF. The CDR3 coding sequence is TGTGCCAGCAGCCATCCGGTAGCCAAAAACATTCAGTACTTC.

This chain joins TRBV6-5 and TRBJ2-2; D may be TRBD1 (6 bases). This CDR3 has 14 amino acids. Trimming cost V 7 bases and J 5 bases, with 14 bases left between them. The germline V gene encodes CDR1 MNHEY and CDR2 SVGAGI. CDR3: CASIQGTGTGELFF. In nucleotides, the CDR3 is TGTGCCAGCATCCAGGGGACGGGTACCGGGGAGCTGTTTTTT.

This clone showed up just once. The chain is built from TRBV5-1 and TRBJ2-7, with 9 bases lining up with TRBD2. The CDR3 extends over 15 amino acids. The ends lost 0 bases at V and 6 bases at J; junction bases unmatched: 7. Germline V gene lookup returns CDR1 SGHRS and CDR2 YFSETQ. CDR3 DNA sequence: TGCGCCAGCAGCTTGGCGACCACTAGCGGGTTCGAGCAGTACTTC. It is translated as CASSLATTSGFEQYF.

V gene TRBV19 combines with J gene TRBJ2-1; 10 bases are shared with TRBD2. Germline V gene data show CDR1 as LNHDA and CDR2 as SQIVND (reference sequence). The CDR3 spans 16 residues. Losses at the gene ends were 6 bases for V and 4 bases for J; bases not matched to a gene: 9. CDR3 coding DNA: TGTGCCAGTAGCTCTCTAGCGGGAGAATTATACAATGAGCAGTTCTTC. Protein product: CASSSLAGELYNEQFF.

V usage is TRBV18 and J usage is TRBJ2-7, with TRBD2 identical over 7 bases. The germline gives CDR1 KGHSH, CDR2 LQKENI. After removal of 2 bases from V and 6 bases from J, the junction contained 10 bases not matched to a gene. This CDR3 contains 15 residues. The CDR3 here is CASSPYSSLAVEQYF. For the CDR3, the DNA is TGTGCCAGCTCACCATATAGTAGCCTAGCGGTCGAGCAGTACTTC.

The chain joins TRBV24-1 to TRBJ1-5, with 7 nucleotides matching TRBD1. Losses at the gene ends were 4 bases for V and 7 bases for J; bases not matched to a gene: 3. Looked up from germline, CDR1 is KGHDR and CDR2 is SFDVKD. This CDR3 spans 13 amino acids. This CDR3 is CATSEGGGQPQHF. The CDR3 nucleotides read TGTGCCACCAGTGAAGGGGGCGGGCAGCCCCAGCATTTT.

Here the CDR3 DNA reads TGCAGTGCTAGTCAATCTTTCCGGACTAGCGGGGCCTACGAGCAGTACTTC. This gives the protein CSASQSFRTSGAYEQYF. The chain couples TRBV20-1 to TRBJ2-7; the match to TRBD2 covers 12 bases. This CDR3 is built from 17 residues. V shed 3 bases and J 2 bases; nucleotides not matched to a gene: 11. The germline CDR1 and CDR2 sequences are DFQATT and SNEGSKA (reference sequence).

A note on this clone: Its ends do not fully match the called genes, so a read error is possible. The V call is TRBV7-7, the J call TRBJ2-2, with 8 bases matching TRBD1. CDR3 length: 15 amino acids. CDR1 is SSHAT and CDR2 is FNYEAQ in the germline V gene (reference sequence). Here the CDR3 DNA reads TGTGCTAGCAGCCCCGCGACAGGGGCCACCGGGGAGCTGTTTTTT. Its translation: CASSPATGATGELFF.

This CDR3 is CASTQGGELFF. The CDR3 DNA reads TGTGCCAGCACGCAGGGCGGGGAGCTGTTTTTT. The rearrangement uses TRBV27 and TRBJ2-2; D is possibly TRBD1 (5 bases). CDR3 length equals 11 residues. The V and J ends lost 7 bases and 7 bases respectively, with 7 bases between them. The germline gives CDR1 MNHEY, CDR2 SMNVEV (reference sequence).

The DNA for the CDR3 is TGCGCCAGCAGCCAAGAAGTACAGGGGGCGCCCAATGAGCAGTTCTTC. Translation: CASSQEVQGAPNEQFF. The genes are TRBV4-3 and TRBJ2-1; 9 bases match TRBD1. The J segment lost 6 bases and the V segment lost 0 bases, leaving 6 bases of the junction unmatched. Germline CDR1 reads LGHNA; CDR2 reads YSLEER. CDR3 length equals 16 residues.

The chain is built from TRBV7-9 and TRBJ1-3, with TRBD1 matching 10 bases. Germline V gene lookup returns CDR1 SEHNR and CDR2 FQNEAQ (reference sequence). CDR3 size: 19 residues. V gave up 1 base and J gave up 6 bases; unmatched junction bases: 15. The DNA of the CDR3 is TGTGCCAGCAGCTTAGGATGGCGGACAGGGGGTCTGCGAGTAAACACCATATATTTT. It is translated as CASSLGWRTGGLRVNTIYF. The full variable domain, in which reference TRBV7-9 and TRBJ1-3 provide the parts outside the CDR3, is DTGVSQNPRHKITKRGQNVTFRCDPISEHNRLYWYRQTLGQGPEFLTYFQNEAQLEKSRLLSDRFSAERPKGSFSTLEIQRTEQGDSAMYLCASSLGWRTGGLRVNTIYFGEGSWLTVV.

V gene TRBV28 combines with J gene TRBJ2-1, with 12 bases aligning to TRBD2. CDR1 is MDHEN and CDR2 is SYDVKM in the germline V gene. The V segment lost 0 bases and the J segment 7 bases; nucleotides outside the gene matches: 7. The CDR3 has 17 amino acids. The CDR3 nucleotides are TGTGCCAGCAGTTTATGGACTAGCGGGAGATCGGGTAATGAGCAGTTCTTC. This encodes CASSLWTSGRSGNEQFF.

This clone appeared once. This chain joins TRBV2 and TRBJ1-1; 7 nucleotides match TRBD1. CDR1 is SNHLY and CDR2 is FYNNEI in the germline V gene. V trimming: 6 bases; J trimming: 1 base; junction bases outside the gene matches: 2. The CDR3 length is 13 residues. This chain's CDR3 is CASRGTANTEAFF. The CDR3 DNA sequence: TGTGCCAGCAGGGGGACAGCGAACACTGAAGCTTTCTTT. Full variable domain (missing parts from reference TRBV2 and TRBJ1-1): EPEVTQTPSHQVTQMGQEVILRCVPISNHLYFYWYRQILGQKVEFLVSFYNNEISEKSEIFDDQFSVERPDGSNFTLKIRSTKLEDSAMYFCASRGTANTEAFFGQGTRLTVV.

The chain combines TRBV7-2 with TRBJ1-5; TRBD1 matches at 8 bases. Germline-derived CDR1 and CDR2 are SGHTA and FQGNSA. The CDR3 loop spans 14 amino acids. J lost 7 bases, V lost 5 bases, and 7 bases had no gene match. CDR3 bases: TGTGCCAGCAGCCCACGACAGGGGAACCAGCCCCAGCATTTT. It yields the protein CASSPRQGNQPQHF.

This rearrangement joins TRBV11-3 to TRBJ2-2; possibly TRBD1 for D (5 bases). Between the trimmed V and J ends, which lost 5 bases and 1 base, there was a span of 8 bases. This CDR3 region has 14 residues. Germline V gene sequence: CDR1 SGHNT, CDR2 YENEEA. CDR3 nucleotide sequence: TGTGCCAGCAGCGGGGCCGGGAACACCGGGGAGCTGTTTTTT. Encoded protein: CASSGAGNTGELFF.

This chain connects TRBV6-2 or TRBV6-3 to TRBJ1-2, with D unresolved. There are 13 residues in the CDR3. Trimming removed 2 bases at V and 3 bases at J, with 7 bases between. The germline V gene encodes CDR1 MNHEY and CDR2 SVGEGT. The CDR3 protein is CASSYLGDYGYTF. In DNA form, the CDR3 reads TGTGCCAGCAGTTACCTGGGAGACTATGGCTACACCTTC.